One sample yielded the 32 T cell receptor beta chains listed below, sequenced in a study of human T cells and chemical hapten exposure. Using its own MiXCR run on the RACE reads, TCRdb lists one record per CDR3 protein. The data show 74,000 or so distinct CDR3 sequences, approximately 12% seen once. Time point of the sample: patch test 1, 2 weeks after DPC sensitization. Treatment of the sample: therapeutic diphenylcyclopropenone sensitization with weekly scalp DPC. This material consisted of whole blood, taken in connection with sensitization to the hapten diphenylcyclopropenone (DPC). These TCRs come from a woman aged 60-75 years with alopecia areata. Some clones in this sample may be carry-over from other donors' samples.

This chain links TRBV4-2 with TRBJ1-2, with 8 bases that match TRBD1. The germline CDR1 and CDR2 sequences are LGHNA and YNFKEQ. Losses at the gene ends were 2 bases for V and 5 bases for J; bases not matched to a gene: 13. CDR3 length: 17 amino acids. This CDR3 is CASSQILQGVRRYGYTF. CDR3 in DNA: TGTGCCAGCAGCCAAATCTTACAGGGGGTCAGAAGATATGGCTACACCTTC.

This clonotype occurred many times. This chain links TRBV5-1 with TRBJ1-1, with a possible D match to TRBD1 (5 bases). Deletions cut 5 bases from V and 4 bases from J, with 18 bases between. The CDR3 sequence is 15 residues long. Per the germline V gene, CDR1 is SGHRS and CDR2 is YFSETQ. The chain's CDR3 is CASSQTGGIGTEAFF. Here the CDR3 DNA reads TGCGCCAGCAGTCAGACCGGGGGGATCGGCACTGAAGCTTTCTTT.

This clonotype was counted between two and nine times. This sequence joins TRBV3-1 and TRBJ1-2, with 10 bases matching TRBD1. Germline V gene data show CDR1 as LGHDT and CDR2 as YNNKEL (reference sequence). V lost 5 bases, J lost 6 bases, and 6 bases stayed unmatched. The CDR3 totals 14 residues. In nucleotides, the CDR3 is TGTGCCAGCAGCACGGACAGGGGGTACGATGGCTACACCTTC. Residues: CASSTDRGYDGYTF.

This clonotype was seen ten or more times. The chain is built from TRBV7-9 and TRBJ2-1, with a weak D call TRBD2 (6 bases). The CDR3 consists of 14 residues. CDR1 and CDR2 (germline): SEHNR, FQNEAQ (reference sequence). The V end lost 1 base, the J end lost 8 bases, and 12 bases lay between the germline ends. The CDR3 loop reads CASSLGGVLDEQFF. The CDR3 region has the DNA TGTGCCAGCAGCTTAGGGGGGGTTCTCGATGAGCAGTTCTTC.

V and J are TRBV4-2 and TRBJ2-7; 8 bases are a match to TRBD2. Unmatched junction bases numbered 8, after V lost 4 bases and J lost 6 bases. This CDR3 has 14 residues. Germline-derived CDR1 and CDR2 are LGHNA and YNFKEQ. This chain's CDR3 is CASSPRGLAAEQYF. The CDR3 DNA follows: TGTGCCAGCAGCCCCCGTGGACTAGCAGCCGAGCAGTACTTC.

The sample holds many counts of this clonotype. The chain has TRBV11-3 and TRBJ2-3, with D possibly called TRBD1 or TRBD2 (5 bases each). The CDR3 contains 15 residues. Germline-derived CDR1 and CDR2 are SGHNT and YENEEA. The V end lost 4 bases, the J end lost 0 bases, and 11 bases lay between the germline ends. The chain's CDR3 is CASSSGTVSTDTQYF. CDR3 coding DNA: TGTGCCAGCAGCTCCGGGACCGTTAGCACAGATACGCAGTATTTT.

The table lists this clonotype with many counts. The chain uses TRBV7-2 and TRBJ2-5, with D maybe TRBD1 (6 bases). Germline CDR1 SGHTA, CDR2 FQGNSA. The CDR3 has 14 amino acids. The V end was cut by 1 base, the J end by 10 bases, with 16 bases between. The CDR3 is CASSLDSAKGDQYF. DNA for the CDR3: TGTGCCAGCAGCTTAGACTCCGCAAAGGGGGACCAGTACTTC.

The chain joins TRBV6-4 to TRBJ2-2; D not certain. Trimming took off 6 bases at V and 6 bases at J, with 17 bases between the two ends. This CDR3 is 15 amino acids long. CDR1 and CDR2 (germline): MRHNA, SNTAGT. The DNA for the CDR3 is TGTGCCAGCAGACCGAGCCCAGTGGGGTCCGGGGAGCTGTTTTTT. Translated: CASRPSPVGSGELFF.

The chain couples TRBV18 to TRBJ2-3; the D gene is possibly TRBD2 (6 bases). The CDR3 is 14 residues long. With 5 bases removed from V and 2 bases from J, the gap between germline ends came to 11 bases. The germline gives CDR1 KGHSH, CDR2 LQKENI. CDR3 in amino acids: CASSRTTDTDTQYF. CDR3 in DNA: TGTGCCAGCTCAAGGACTACAGACACAGATACGCAGTATTTT.

This clonotype turned up a few times. V gene TRBV20-1 combines with J gene TRBJ2-5, with a tentative D call TRBD2 (6 bases). Germline-derived CDR1 and CDR2 are DFQATT and SNEGSKA (reference sequence). The CDR3 has 14 residues. Trimming cost V 6 bases and J 5 bases, with 19 bases left between them. The CDR3 sequence: CSAPGGGSGETQYF. Written as DNA, the CDR3 is TGCAGTGCCCCCGGCGGAGGGTCGGGGGAGACCCAGTACTTC.

This clonotype turned up a few times. The J gene is TRBJ2-1, the V gene TRBV5-1, with 7 bases that match TRBD2. CDR1 and CDR2 (germline): SGHRS, YFSETQ. V shed 2 bases and J 2 bases; nucleotides not matched to a gene: 4. This CDR3 has 15 residues. The CDR3 nucleotides read TGCGCCAGCAGCTTTAGCGGGCTAACCTACAATGAGCAGTTCTTC. Translated, it gives CASSFSGLTYNEQFF.

This clonotype was counted only a few times. This chain joins TRBV29-1 and TRBJ1-3, with D tentatively TRBD1 (5 bases). V lost 6 bases and J lost 0, with 12 bases in between. CDR1 and CDR2 from the germline V gene are SQVTM and ANQGSEA. The CDR3 runs 14 residues. CDR3 residues: CSVSRAGSGNTIYF. DNA of the CDR3: TGCAGCGTGAGCAGGGCCGGCTCTGGAAACACCATATATTTT. Looking up the rest from reference TRBV29-1 and TRBJ1-3 gives the full variable domain: SAVISQKPSRDICQRGTSLTIQCQVDSQVTMMFWYRQQPGQSLTLIATANQGSEATYESGFVIDKFPISRPNLTFSTLTVSNMSPEDSSIYLCSVSRAGSGNTIYFGEGSWLTVV.

This chain joins TRBV18 and TRBJ1-1; D might be TRBD1 (5 bases). The CDR3 totals 15 residues. The V gene's germline CDR1 is KGHSH and CDR2 LQKENI. Trimming stripped 2 bases from V and 3 bases from J, with 13 bases between. CDR3 protein: CASSPGAAHDTEAFF. In DNA form, the CDR3 reads TGTGCCAGCTCACCAGGGGCGGCCCATGACACTGAAGCTTTCTTT.

This clonotype appeared a few times. J is TRBJ2-1 and V is TRBV12-3 or TRBV12-4; 8 bases are shared with TRBD1. V shed 5 bases and J 8 bases; nucleotides not matched to a gene: 11. CDR3 length: 15 residues. This CDR3 is CASSPRTGMGDEQFF. CDR3 in DNA: TGTGCCAGCAGTCCCAGGACAGGGATGGGCGATGAGCAGTTCTTC.

At least ten counts were recorded for this clonotype. The chain is built from TRBV7-3 and TRBJ2-1; D might be TRBD1 or TRBD2, each matching 6 bases. Per germline, CDR1 SGHTA and CDR2 FQGTGA. The CDR3 totals 12 residues. Trimming pared 5 bases from V and 9 bases from J, leaving 11 bases between. CDR3 region: CASSPTGAEQFF. CDR3 DNA sequence: TGTGCCAGCAGCCCCACGGGGGCTGAGCAGTTCTTC. Full variable domain (rest looked up from reference TRBV7-3 and TRBJ2-1): GAGVSQTPSNKVTEKGKYVELRCDPISGHTALYWYRQSLGQGPEFLIYFQGTGAADDSGLPNDRFFAVRPEGSVSTLKIQRTERGDSAVYLCASSPTGAEQFFGPGTRLTVL.

This clonotype was observed many times. V is TRBV7-3 and J is TRBJ2-4; TRBD1 matches 8 bases. The germline gives CDR1 SGHTA, CDR2 FQGTGA. The CDR3 runs 13 residues. The V segment lost 5 bases and the J segment 5 bases; nucleotides outside the gene matches: 2. CDR3 in DNA: TGTGCCAGCAGCCCGGACAGGGAAAACATTCAGTACTTC. This gives the protein CASSPDRENIQYF. Variable domain in full (rest from reference TRBV7-3 and TRBJ2-4): GAGVSQTPSNKVTEKGKYVELRCDPISGHTALYWYRQSLGQGPEFLIYFQGTGAADDSGLPNDRFFAVRPEGSVSTLKIQRTERGDSAVYLCASSPDRENIQYFGAGTRLSVL.

This clonotype showed up many times. The chain carries TRBV12-3 or TRBV12-4 and TRBJ1-1; D call uncertain. The CDR3 length is 13 residues. The V and J ends lost 3 bases and 1 base respectively, with 6 bases between them. CDR3 DNA: TGTGCCAGCAGTTTTGTTAGGAACACTGAAGCTTTCTTT. Translation gives CASSFVRNTEAFF.

This clonotype was recorded many times. V usage is TRBV2 and J usage is TRBJ1-3; tentative D call: TRBD1 (6 bases). Germline V gives CDR1 SNHLY, CDR2 FYNNEI. The CDR3 is 14 amino acids. The germline V and J ends were trimmed by 8 bases and 4 bases, with 15 bases remaining between them. The CDR3 reads CASLLTGRGNTIYF. As DNA, the CDR3 is TGTGCCAGCCTACTGACAGGCCGAGGAAACACCATATATTTT.

This clonotype was observed a few times. The chain combines TRBV20-1 with TRBJ2-5; 9 bases fit TRBD2. The germline V gene encodes CDR1 DFQATT and CDR2 SNEGSKA (reference sequence). The CDR3 covers 15 residues. The ends lost 3 bases at V and 5 bases at J; junction bases unmatched: 10. As DNA, the CDR3 is TGCAGTGCTAGTAGTGAGACTAGCGGTCGGGAGACCCAGTACTTC. Translating it yields CSASSETSGRETQYF.

The chain recombines TRBV20-1 with TRBJ1-2; the D is unclear. Trimming stripped 1 base from V and 0 bases from J, with 9 bases between. CDR1 and CDR2 (germline): DFQATT, SNEGSKA (reference sequence). The CDR3 consists of 14 residues. CDR3 sequence (DNA): TGCAGTGCTAGAGTCAATTTGGCTAACTATGGCTACACCTTC. Protein product: CSARVNLANYGYTF.

This clonotype was recorded at least ten times. The V call is TRBV6-5, the J call TRBJ1-1; no definite D call. CDR1 is MNHEY and CDR2 is SVGAGI in the germline V gene. The CDR3 contains 13 residues. The V end lost 5 bases, the J end lost 3 bases, and 10 bases lay between the germline ends. CDR3 in amino acids: CASSMPGDTEAFF. In DNA, the CDR3 is TGTGCCAGCAGTATGCCCGGGGACACTGAAGCTTTCTTT.

This clonotype was observed at least ten times. The CDR3 protein is CASSLGQSSGANVLTF. The CDR3 DNA sequence: TGTGCCAGTAGTCTGGGACAGTCCTCTGGGGCCAACGTCCTGACTTTC. This chain links TRBV19 with TRBJ2-6, with TRBD1 matching over 7 bases. The germline V gene has CDR1 LNHDA and CDR2 SQIVND (reference sequence). The trim removed 5 bases at V and 0 bases at J, leaving 4 bases unmatched. This CDR3 is 16 amino acids long.

This clonotype was seen many times. The chain recombines TRBV14 with TRBJ2-5; no reliable D call. Trimming shortened V by 3 bases and J by 5 bases, and 4 bases separated the two germline ends. Germline V CDR1 and CDR2: SGHDN, FVKESK. The CDR3 has 11 residues. CDR3 sequence reads: CASSHSETQYF. In nucleotides, the CDR3 is TGTGCCAGCAGCCATTCGGAGACCCAGTACTTC.

This clonotype was recorded a few times. V usage is TRBV20-1 and J usage is TRBJ1-6; unclear D gene. CDR3 length: 13 amino acids. CDR1 is DFQATT, CDR2 SNEGSKA, per germline (reference sequence). Trimming shortened V by 0 bases and J by 10 bases, and 10 bases separated the two germline ends. CDR3 nucleotide sequence: TGCAGTGCTAGAGACCAGTCTGAGTCACCCCTCCACTTT. Encoded protein: CSARDQSESPLHF.

This clonotype was detected only a few times. This rearrangement joins TRBV5-1 to TRBJ1-2; no clear D gene. Trimming shortened V by 0 bases and J by 4 bases, and 4 bases separated the two germline ends. The CDR3 has 12 residues. Germline V gives CDR1 SGHRS, CDR2 YFSETQ. The CDR3 reads CASSLGTYGYTF. CDR3 coding DNA: TGCGCCAGCAGCTTGGGCACCTATGGCTACACCTTC.

This clonotype has a handful of counts. This chain links TRBV12-5 with TRBJ2-1, with 10 bases lining up with TRBD2. The CDR3 loop spans 17 amino acids. The junction had 8 bases not matched to a gene; V was cut back by 0 bases and J by 6 bases. The V gene's germline CDR1 is LGHNT and CDR2 FRNRAP. The CDR3 here is CASGLVAAGGPGNEQFF. Here the CDR3 DNA reads TGTGCTAGTGGTTTGGTAGCAGCGGGGGGGCCAGGCAATGAGCAGTTCTTC.

This clonotype was seen repeatedly, ten times or more. The J gene is TRBJ1-2, the V gene TRBV6-6; D may be TRBD1 (6 bases). CDR1 MNHNY and CDR2 SVGAGI come from the germline V gene (reference sequence). Trimming cost V 5 bases and J 4 bases, with 14 bases left between them. The CDR3 spans 14 residues. The CDR3 sequence: CASSVPGVIYGYTF. The CDR3 nucleotides read TGTGCCAGCAGTGTTCCAGGGGTGATCTATGGCTACACCTTC.

This clonotype was seen repeatedly, ten times or more. The chain has TRBV29-1 and TRBJ2-7; D may be TRBD1 or TRBD2 (5 bases each). The germline V gene has CDR1 SQVTM and CDR2 ANQGSEA. V was clipped by 7 bases and J by 3 bases, with 7 bases between them. The CDR3 has 10 residues. The CDR3, as DNA: TGCAGCGGAGGGGACTACGAGCAGTACTTC. It yields the protein CSGGDYEQYF.

This clonotype occurred many times. The chain is built from TRBV18 and TRBJ1-1; D is ambiguous. This CDR3 spans 13 amino acids. Germline CDR1 reads KGHSH; CDR2 reads LQKENI. V was pared by 6 bases and J by 4 bases, with 12 bases between. CDR3 protein: CASSLSPSTEAFF. CDR3 in DNA: TGTGCCAGCTCCCTCTCCCCGAGCACTGAAGCTTTCTTT.

This clonotype was counted ten times or more. The rearrangement joins TRBV18 to TRBJ2-7, with 7 bases identical to TRBD1. Germline assignment: CDR1 KGHSH and CDR2 LQKENI. Trimming cost V 5 bases and J 8 bases; bases outside gene matches: 9. The CDR3 extends over 13 amino acids. The CDR3 sequence is CASSGADRNQQYF. CDR3 DNA sequence: TGTGCCAGCTCAGGGGCGGACAGGAACCAGCAGTACTTC.

This clonotype was recorded a few times. Written as DNA, the CDR3 is TGTGCCAGCAGCCCCGACAGGGACAGGGACTCTGGAAACACCATATATTTT. Translation gives CASSPDRDRDSGNTIYF. V is TRBV2 and J is TRBJ1-3; TRBD1 matches at 9 bases. V shed 6 bases, J shed 0 bases, and the junction held 9 bases outside the gene matches. The CDR3 consists of 17 residues. Germline loops: CDR1 SNHLY, CDR2 FYNNEI.

The CDR3 loop is CASSPDAPGQGSRHYGYTF. CDR3 nucleotide sequence: TGTGCCAGCTCACCAGATGCCCCGGGACAGGGGTCCCGCCACTATGGCTACACCTTC. This rearrangement joins TRBV18 to TRBJ1-2; 10 nucleotides line up with TRBD1. The length of the CDR3 is 19 residues. Germline V lookup: CDR1 KGHSH, CDR2 LQKENI. V trimming: 2 bases; J trimming: 3 bases; junction bases outside the gene matches: 15.